Listed here is a single TCR beta chain. This clonotype was picked up a small number of times. The target of this receptor is not known. No quality values exist for individual bases; no much larger clone is one base distant. The sequencer listed for this sample is Illumina NovaSeq 6000. TCRalpha and TCRbeta cDNA libraries were constructed by 5'RACE with constant-segment primers, with sample barcodes and unique molecular identifiers being introduced. Trizol reagent was used to extract RNA from every sample. Library amplification was performed in two PCR steps, and a second sample barcode and Illumina TruSeq adapters were introduced in the second step. The libraries were sequenced on an Illumina NovaSeq using 2 x 150 bp paired-end reads. In the paper's pipeline: Demultiplexing of reads and collapsing into UMI-guided consensus sequences were performed with migec v1.2.7. Using mixcr v2.1.11, UMI consensuses were aligned to TRA and TRB V and J templates and then assembled into clonotypes. Clonotypes were classified as expanded or contracted when called significant by both edgeR and NoisET, with noise models trained on biological replicates. edgeR calls used a false discovery rate-adjusted p below 0.01 and a log2 fold-change threshold of 1. As an exploratory analysis of dynamics, max-normalized trajectories of the 1000 most abundant clonotypes were examined with PCA combined with hierarchical clustering. Separately sequenced CD4+ and CD8+ repertoires were used to assign the CD4 or CD8 phenotype of responding clones. TCRdb redid the processing of the public reads, applying fastp at Q25 and MiXCR, and retained in-frame beta chains. Each entry is one CDR3 protein sequence, shown with its most common DNA and genes. These V and J calls rely on TCRdb rather than the paper's analysis. The sample table shows 180,000 or so distinct CDR3 sequences, and roughly 12% are seen once. The ten most abundant clones make up roughly 3.8% of the sample.

The sample is drawn from a study of T-cell memory formation after mild COVID-19 (dated by TCRdb to the early 2020s). The study in broad terms: TCR sequence clusters from the two donors were found to be largely donor specific. Longitudinal TCRalpha and TCRbeta repertoire sequencing tracked T-cell clones expanding and contracting after mild COVID-19 in a couple of donors. Two young, previously healthy adult volunteers, one female and one male, were included in the cohort.

CDR1 and CDR2 are read off the germline V gene as SGHTA and FQGNSA. V is pared back by 6 bases and J by 0 bases, with 23 bases lying between the germline termini. Counted from cysteine to phenylalanine, this CDR3 has 18 amino acids. CDR3 DNA is the only sequence kept; it has 54 bases, read in frame from the first base. Paper-wide results and their limitations: From day 15 to 85, contracting clones showed balanced CD4/CD8 phenotypes, whereas a second wave of clones that expanded from day 15 to 37 leaned towards CD4+. SARS-CoV-2 specificity of the second-wave clones peaking on day 37 was not confirmed. Some responding clones were detected in pre-infection memory, which suggested that pre-existing cross-reactive memory T cells had joined the SARS-CoV-2 response. Contracting CD4+ clones turned up mainly in the CM and EM memory subsets, whereas EMRA was where CD8+ clones were enriched. Only a couple of mild cases were covered in the study, and larger cohorts including severe cases with pre-infection samples were considered necessary.

Ficoll-Paque density gradient centrifugation was the method used to isolate PBMCs. The sample taken for sequencing was PBMCs or a T cell subset sorted from them (not recorded which). The TCR comes from a man in his late teens or twenties who had mild COVID-19 (a few samples of this study predate the infection). The sample titles of this study are shuffled in the database, so cell type and time point are left out; the donor was told from shared clones. The chain is assembled from TRBV7-2 and TRBJ1-2; a tentative D call is TRBD1 (5 bases match). The DNA sequence is as follows: TGTGCCAGCAGGTCCCGGGGGTTCAGGATCTTAGCTAACTATGGCTACACCTTC. This translates into CASRSRGFRILANYGYTF.